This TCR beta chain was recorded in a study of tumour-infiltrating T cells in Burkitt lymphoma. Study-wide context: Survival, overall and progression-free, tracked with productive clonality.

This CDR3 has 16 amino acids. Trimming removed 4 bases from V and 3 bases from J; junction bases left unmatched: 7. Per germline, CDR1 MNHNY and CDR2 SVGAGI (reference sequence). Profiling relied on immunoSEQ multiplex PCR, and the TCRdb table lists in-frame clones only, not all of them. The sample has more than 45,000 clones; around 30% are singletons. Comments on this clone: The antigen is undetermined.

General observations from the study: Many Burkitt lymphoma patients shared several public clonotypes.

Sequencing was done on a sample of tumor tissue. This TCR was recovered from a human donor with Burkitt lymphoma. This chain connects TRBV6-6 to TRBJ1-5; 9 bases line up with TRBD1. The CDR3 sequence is CASSWPGQGDNQPQHF. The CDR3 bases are TGTGCCAGCAGTTGGCCGGGACAGGGTGACAATCAGCCCCAGCATTTT.